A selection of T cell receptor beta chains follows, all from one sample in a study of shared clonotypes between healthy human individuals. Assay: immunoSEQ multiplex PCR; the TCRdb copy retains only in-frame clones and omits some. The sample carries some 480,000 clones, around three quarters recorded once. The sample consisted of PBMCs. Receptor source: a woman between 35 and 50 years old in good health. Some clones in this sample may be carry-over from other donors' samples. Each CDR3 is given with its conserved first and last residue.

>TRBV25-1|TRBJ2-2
CASSVPAGELFF
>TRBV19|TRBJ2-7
CASSIGWQAANEQYF
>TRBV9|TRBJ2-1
CASSVVLADNEQFF
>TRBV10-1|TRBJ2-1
CASSESTSGRNEQFF
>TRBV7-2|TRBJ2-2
CASSFVLQEGELFF
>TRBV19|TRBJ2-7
CASTGWRAGQYEQYF
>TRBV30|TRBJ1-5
CAWSPGRSNQPQHF
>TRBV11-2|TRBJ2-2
CASSLIRINTGELFF
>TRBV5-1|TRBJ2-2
CASSLLLAANTGELFF
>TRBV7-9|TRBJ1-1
CASSYVEGTEAFF
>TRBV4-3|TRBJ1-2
CASSQSEGFGYTF
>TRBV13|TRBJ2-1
CASSLFAGYPYNEQFF
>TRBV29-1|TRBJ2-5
CSVTTSGRGQETQYF
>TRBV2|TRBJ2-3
CASTWGQRPDTQYF
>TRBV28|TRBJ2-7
CASNSASSYEQYF
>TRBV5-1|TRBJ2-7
CASSLLVAGGPDEQYF
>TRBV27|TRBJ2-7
CASSLYVARGYEQYF
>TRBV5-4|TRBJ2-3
CASSFGQYTDTQYF
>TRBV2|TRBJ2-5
CASRRLVGETQYF
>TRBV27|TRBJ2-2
CASSSTPTGELFF
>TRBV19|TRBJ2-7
CASRFGQGAYEQYF
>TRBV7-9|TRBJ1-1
CASSLGSGGDTEAFF
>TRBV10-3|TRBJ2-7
CAISAGGRAPGEQYF
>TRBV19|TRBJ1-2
CASHLTGGIYGYTF
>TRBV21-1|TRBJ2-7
CASSKVLVGQGAYEQYF
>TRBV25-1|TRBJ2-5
CASSASGAGGRQYF
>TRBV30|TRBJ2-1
CAWSSDRTGGGEQFF
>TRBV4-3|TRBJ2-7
CASSPIPGLAFEQYF
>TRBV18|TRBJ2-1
CASSPPTYRAYNEQFF
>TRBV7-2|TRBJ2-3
CASSLVGQGGDTQYF
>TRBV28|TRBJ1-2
CASSLLAYWGYTF
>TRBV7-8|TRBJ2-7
CASSLTGLAGVHEQYF
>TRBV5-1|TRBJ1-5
CASSPEGTNQPQHF
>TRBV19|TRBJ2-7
CASSPPGQTEQYF
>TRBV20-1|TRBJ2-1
CSEGMGLEQFF
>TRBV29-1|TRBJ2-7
CSVGSWYEQYF
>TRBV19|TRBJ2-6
CASSPRTGGYSGANVLTF
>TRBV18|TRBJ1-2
CASSQGTNYGYTF
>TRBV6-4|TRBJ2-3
CASSLSGTQGDTQYF
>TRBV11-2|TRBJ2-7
CASSLVIGLDEQYF
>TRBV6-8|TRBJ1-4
CASGASPGVTNEKLFF
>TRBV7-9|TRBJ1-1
CASSSLGEGLTEAFF
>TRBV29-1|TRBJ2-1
CSVQITSGVIHEQFF
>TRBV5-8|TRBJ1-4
CASSLKGTGGVATNEKLFF
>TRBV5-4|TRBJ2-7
CASSAELADSYEQYF
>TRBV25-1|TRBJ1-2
CASSEWGANYGYTF
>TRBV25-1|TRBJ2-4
CASSPTGLDIQYF
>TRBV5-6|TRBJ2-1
CASNTIVSYNEQFF
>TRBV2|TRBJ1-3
CASNVQGSGNTIYF
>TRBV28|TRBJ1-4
CASSFAANEKLFF
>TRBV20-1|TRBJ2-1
CSATGWNEQFF
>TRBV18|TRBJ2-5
CASSPEGVGETQYF
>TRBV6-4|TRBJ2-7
CASSVLAGIYEQYF
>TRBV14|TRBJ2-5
CASSSGTDRAQYF
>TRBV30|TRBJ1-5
CAWSPSNLGQPQHF
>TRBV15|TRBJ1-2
CATSRDSPGANYGYTF
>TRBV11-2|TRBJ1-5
CASSHIGGRNQPQHF
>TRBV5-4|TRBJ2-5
CASSYRSAVTQYF
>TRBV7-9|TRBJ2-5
CASSPFDRGQETQYF